Each of the 3 T cell receptor beta chains below was sequenced from the same sample in a study of shared clonotypes between healthy human individuals. Sequencing was performed with immunoSEQ multiplex PCR; in TCRdb, only in-frame clones are kept and a portion is missing. The sample yields about 1.5 million clones, 95% to 99% seen once. Sequencing was done on a sample of naive CD4+ T cells sorted from blood. Subset meaning: CD45RA+ positively selected. These receptors came from a man aged 25 to 45 in good health.

A word on this clone: At one boundary the junction diverges from the germline segment, which might be a read error. The rearrangement links TRBV28 to TRBJ2-4; TRBD2 agrees at 8 bases. Germline CDR1 is MDHEN and CDR2 is SYDVKM. The CDR3 is made up of 14 amino acids. CDR3 bases: TGTGCCAGCTGCGCCTCCCCGACCGGACTAGCTTTGGCCTTC. Translating gives CASCASPTGLALAF.

This clone was seen only once. The chain couples TRBV6-1 to TRBJ2-1, with 9 bases matching TRBD2. J was trimmed by 9 bases and V by 1 base; bases with no gene match: 7. CDR1 MNHNS and CDR2 SASEGT come from the germline V gene. The CDR3 spans 15 residues. This CDR3 reads CASSEVVAGATEQFF. Here the CDR3 DNA reads TGTGCCAGCAGTGAAGTTGTAGCGGGAGCAACTGAGCAGTTCTTC.

V is TRBV4-2 and J is TRBJ2-7; weak D call: TRBD1 (5 bases). V lost 1 base and J lost 5, with 15 bases in between. The germline CDR1 and CDR2 sequences are LGHNA and YNFKEQ. The CDR3 consists of 15 residues. CDR3 sequence (DNA): TGTGCCAGCAGCCAAGGACAGACCGACCAGGACGAGCAGTACTTC. Translation gives CASSQGQTDQDEQYF.